The table lists the clone carrying this T cell receptor beta chain with many counts. Unique molecular identifiers featured in how the TCRbeta library was prepared. MiXCR, run by TCRdb on the PCR reads, gives a single entry per CDR3 protein. This table has about 91,000 distinct CDR3 sequences, approximately 9.2% appearing once. This entry is derived from a study of T-cell reconstitution after alpha-beta-depleted transplantation in children. The J segment lost 3 bases and the V segment lost 0 bases, leaving 0 bases of the junction unmatched. The germline V gene encodes CDR1 MNHEY and CDR2 SMNVEV (reference sequence). The CDR3 has 14 residues.

This TCR was recovered from a human donor who donated a stem cell graft to a child with congenital amegakaryocytic thrombocytopenia. This chain connects TRBV27 to TRBJ2-3; TRBD2 matches 7 bases. Material: PBMCs from the stem cell graft donor, obtained from the stem cell graft. The CDR3 region has the DNA TGTGCCAGCAGTTTATCAGCGGGAACAGATACGCAGTATTTT. It codes for CASSLSAGTDTQYF.